This T cell receptor beta chain was sequenced in a study of T-cell reconstitution after alpha-beta-depleted transplantation in children. Study-wide results and limits: When one year had passed after transplant, most T-cell counts and diversity came from newly produced T cells.

This clonotype has only a few counts. The antigen is unknown. Deletions cut 2 bases from V and 6 bases from J, with 15 bases between. From germline, CDR1 is SGHDT and CDR2 YYEEEE. CDR3 length: 14 amino acids. Preparing the TCRbeta library involved the use of unique molecular identifiers. In TCRdb, the PCR reads were re-called with MiXCR into one record per CDR3 protein. The table has more than 120,000 distinct CDR3 sequences, 8.8% seen once. The chain is built from TRBV5-6 and TRBJ2-7, with D unresolved. The TCR was taken from a female patient aged 2-10 years who had a stem cell transplant for congenital amegakaryocytic thrombocytopenia, so the T cells may come from the graft donor. The sample was PBMCs, mostly from graft donor cells, taken 180 days after TCRalphabeta/CD19-depleted stem cell transplant. The CDR3 DNA reads as TGTGCCAGCAGCTTCATTCTTGGGTTGAGCGAGCAGTACTTC. Amino acid sequence: CASSFILGLSEQYF.